This is a list of T cell receptor beta chains from one sample in a study of early T cells in non-severe SARS-CoV-2 infection. Using its own MiXCR run on the 5' RACE reads, TCRdb lists one record per CDR3 protein. The sample carries tens of thousands of distinct CDR3 sequences, roughly 4.9% recorded once. Sequenced material: whole blood. These receptor sequences come from an adult who was a healthcare worker with PCR-confirmed SARS-CoV-2 infection or an uninfected control (not recorded which). Each CDR3 is given with its conserved first and last residue.

TRBV5-5 CASSLKDGGHLVSYEQYF
TRBV29-1 CSVETGPFGYTF
TRBV10-3 CAISVGSAGISYEQYF
TRBV9 CASSDAGGYNEQFF
TRBV12-3/TRBV12-4 CASSPAGEWLFF
TRBV7-2 CASSLAPSEQFF
TRBV12-3/TRBV12-4 CASSLGQYNEQFF
TRBV20-1 CSAPPPGLAGLEETQYF
TRBV3-1 CATSDRGREGSGELFF
TRBV19 CASMIGGPGLNRGNTIYF
TRBV6-5 CASSVTGYEQFF
TRBV18 CASSPRTGVSITDTQYF
TRBV11-2 CASSWPERSLYEQYF
TRBV9 CASSKGGGTSGSRYTGELFF
TRBV28 CAIRGGADTQYF
TRBV9 CASSVGVYGDEQYF
TRBV7-9 CASSPSPVGTQYF
TRBV24-1 CATSKRGTGEDTEAFF
TRBV11-3 CASSLDGETQYF
TRBV7-3 CASSLGLAGVWNEQFF
TRBV4-3 CASSQATGSYGYTF
TRBV12-3/TRBV12-4 CASSLGHMNTEAFF
TRBV4-1 CASSQVVQANYGYTF
TRBV12-2 CASPNSGPRNSPLHF
TRBV7-2 CASRVGDTVGGGELFF
TRBV3-1 CASSRKSSGNTIYF
TRBV7-9 CASSLAPSGLHEQFF
TRBV28 CASSPPPVTDTQYF
TRBV6-2/TRBV6-3 CASSLRDRSTDTQYF
TRBV25-1 CASSQDRLYGYTF
TRBV20-1 CSAPGTGKSHQYF
TRBV7-3 CASSSPISPSGSCTQYF
TRBV3-1 CASSPGLAGVGEQYF
TRBV28 CASSYSGSRYEQYF